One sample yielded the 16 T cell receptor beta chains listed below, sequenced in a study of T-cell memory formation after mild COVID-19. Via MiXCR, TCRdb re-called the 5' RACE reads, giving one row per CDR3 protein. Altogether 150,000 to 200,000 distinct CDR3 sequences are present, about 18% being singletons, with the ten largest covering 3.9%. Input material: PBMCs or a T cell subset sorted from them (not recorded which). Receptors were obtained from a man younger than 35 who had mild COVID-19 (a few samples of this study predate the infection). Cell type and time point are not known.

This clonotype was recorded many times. CDR3 bases: TGCAGTGCTAGGACGGGAAAGGGGGTGTTAGGCTACACCTTC. As protein: CSARTGKGVLGYTF. The genes are TRBV20-1 and TRBJ1-2, with TRBD1 as a possible D gene (6 bases). V was trimmed by 3 bases and J by 8 bases, leaving 19 bases between them. The CDR3 spans 14 residues. From germline, CDR1 is DFQATT and CDR2 SNEGSKA (reference sequence).

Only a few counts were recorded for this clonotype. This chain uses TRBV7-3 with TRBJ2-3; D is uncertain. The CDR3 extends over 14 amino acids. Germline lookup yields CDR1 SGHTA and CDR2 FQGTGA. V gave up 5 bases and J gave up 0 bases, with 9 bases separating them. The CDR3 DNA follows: TGTGCCAGCAGCGACATAGGTAGCACAGATACGCAGTATTTT. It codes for CASSDIGSTDTQYF.

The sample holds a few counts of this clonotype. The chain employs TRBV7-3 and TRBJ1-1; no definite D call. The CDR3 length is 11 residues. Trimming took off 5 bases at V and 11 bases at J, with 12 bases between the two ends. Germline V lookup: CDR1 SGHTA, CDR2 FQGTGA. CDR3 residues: CASSPTTKAFF. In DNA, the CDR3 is TGTGCCAGCAGCCCGACGACTAAGGCTTTCTTT. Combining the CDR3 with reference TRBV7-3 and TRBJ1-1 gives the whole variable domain GAGVSQTPSNKVTEKGKYVELRCDPISGHTALYWYRQSLGQGPEFLIYFQGTGAADDSGLPNDRFFAVRPEGSVSTLKIQRTERGDSAVYLCASSPTTKAFFGQGTRLTVV.

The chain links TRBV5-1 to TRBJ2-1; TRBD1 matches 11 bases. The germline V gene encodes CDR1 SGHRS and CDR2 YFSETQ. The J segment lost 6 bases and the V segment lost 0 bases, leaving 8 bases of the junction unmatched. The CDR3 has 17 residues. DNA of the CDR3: TGCGCCAGCAGCTTGGGACGCGGACAGGGGGCTACCAATGAGCAGTTCTTC. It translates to CASSLGRGQGATNEQFF.

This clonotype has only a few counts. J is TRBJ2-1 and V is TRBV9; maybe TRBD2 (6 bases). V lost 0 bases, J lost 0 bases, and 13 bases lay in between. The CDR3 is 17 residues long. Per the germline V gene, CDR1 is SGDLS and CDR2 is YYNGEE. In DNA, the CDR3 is TGTGCCAGCAGCGTAGGTCCTTTGCGGGGCTCCTACAATGAGCAGTTCTTC. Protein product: CASSVGPLRGSYNEQFF.

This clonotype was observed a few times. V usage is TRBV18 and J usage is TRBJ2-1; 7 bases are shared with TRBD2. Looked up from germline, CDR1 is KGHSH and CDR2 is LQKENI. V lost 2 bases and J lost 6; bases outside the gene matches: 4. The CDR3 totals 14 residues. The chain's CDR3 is CASSPGSSGNEQFF. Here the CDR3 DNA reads TGTGCCAGCTCACCAGGGTCTAGCGGCAATGAGCAGTTCTTC.

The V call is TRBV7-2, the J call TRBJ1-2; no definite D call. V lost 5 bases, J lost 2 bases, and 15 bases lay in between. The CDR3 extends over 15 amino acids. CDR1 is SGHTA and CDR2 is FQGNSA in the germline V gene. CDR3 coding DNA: TGTGCCAGCAGCCCCTGGGGTTCGGGGAACTATGGCTACACCTTC. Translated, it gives CASSPWGSGNYGYTF.

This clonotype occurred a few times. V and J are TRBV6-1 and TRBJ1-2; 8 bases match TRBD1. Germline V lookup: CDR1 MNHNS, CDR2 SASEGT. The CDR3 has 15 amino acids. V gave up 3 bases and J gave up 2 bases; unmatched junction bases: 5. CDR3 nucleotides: TGTGCCAGCAGTGACTCAACAGGGGGGAACTATGGCTACACCTTC. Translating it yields CASSDSTGGNYGYTF.

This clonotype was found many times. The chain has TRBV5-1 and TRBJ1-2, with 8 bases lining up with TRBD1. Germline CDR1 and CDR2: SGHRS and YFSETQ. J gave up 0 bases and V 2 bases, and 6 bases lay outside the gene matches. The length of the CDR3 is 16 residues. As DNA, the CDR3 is TGCGCCAGCAGCTTCTCTGGACAGGGAACTAACTATGGCTACACCTTC. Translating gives CASSFSGQGTNYGYTF.

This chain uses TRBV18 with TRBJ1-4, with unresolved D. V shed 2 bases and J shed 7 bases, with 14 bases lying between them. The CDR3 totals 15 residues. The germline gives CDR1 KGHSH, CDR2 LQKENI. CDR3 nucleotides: TGTGCCAGCTCACCAGAGGCCCAGGATGGTGAAAAACTGTTTTTT. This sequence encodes CASSPEAQDGEKLFF.

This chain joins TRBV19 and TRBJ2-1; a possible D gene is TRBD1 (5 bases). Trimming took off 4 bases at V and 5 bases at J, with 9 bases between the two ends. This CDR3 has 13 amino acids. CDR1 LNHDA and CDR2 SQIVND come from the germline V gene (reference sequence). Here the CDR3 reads CASSKGIDNEQFF. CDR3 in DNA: TGTGCCAGTAGTAAGGGGATAGACAATGAGCAGTTCTTC.

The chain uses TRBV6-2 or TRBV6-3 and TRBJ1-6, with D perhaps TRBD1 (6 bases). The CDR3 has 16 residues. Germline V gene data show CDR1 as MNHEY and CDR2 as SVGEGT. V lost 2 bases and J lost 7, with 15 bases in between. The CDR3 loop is CASSYRRGGLNSPLHF. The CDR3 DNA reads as TGTGCCAGCAGTTACCGCCGTGGGGGCTTGAATTCACCCCTCCACTTT.

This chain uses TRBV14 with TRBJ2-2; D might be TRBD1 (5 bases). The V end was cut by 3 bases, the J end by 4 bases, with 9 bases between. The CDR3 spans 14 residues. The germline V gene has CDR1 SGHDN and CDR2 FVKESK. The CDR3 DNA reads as TGTGCCAGCAGCCACCCGACAGTCACCGGGGAGCTGTTTTTT. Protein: CASSHPTVTGELFF.

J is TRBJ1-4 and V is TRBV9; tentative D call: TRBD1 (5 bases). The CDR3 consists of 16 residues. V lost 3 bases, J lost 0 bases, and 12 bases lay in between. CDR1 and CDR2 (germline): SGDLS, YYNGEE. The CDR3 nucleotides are TGTGCCAGCAGCGGAATTTCAGGGTCAACTAATGAAAAACTGTTTTTT. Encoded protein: CASSGISGSTNEKLFF. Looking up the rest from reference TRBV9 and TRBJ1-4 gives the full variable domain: DSGVTQTPKHLITATGQRVTLRCSPRSGDLSVYWYQQSLDQGLQFLIQYYNGEERAKGNILERFSAQQFPDLHSELNLSSLELGDSALYFCASSGISGSTNEKLFFGSGTQLSVL.

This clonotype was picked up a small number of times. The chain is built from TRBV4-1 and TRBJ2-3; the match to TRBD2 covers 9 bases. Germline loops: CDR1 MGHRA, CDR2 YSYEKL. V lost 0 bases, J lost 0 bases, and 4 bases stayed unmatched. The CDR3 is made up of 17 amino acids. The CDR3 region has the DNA TGCGCCAGCAGCCAAGATGCTAGCGGGGCTAGCACAGATACGCAGTATTTT. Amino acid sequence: CASSQDASGASTDTQYF.

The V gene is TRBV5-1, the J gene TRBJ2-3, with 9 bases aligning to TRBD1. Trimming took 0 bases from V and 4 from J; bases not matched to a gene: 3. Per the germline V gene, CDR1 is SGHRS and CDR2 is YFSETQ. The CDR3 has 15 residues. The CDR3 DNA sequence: TGCGCCAGCAGCTTGGCACAGGGGGCAGCAGATACGCAGTATTTT. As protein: CASSLAQGAADTQYF.